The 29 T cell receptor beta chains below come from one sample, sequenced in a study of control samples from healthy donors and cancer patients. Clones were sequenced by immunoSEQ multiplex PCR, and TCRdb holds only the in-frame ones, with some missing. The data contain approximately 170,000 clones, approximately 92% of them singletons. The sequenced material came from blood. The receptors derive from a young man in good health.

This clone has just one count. The CDR3 DNA is TGTGCCAGCAGCTCGGGACTTACTGGAAACACCATATATTTT. It is translated as CASSSGLTGNTIYF. This chain connects TRBV9 to TRBJ1-3; perhaps TRBD1 as D (5 bases). Germline V gene sequence: CDR1 SGDLS, CDR2 YYNGEE. CDR3 length: 14 amino acids. Trimming cost V 4 bases and J 2 bases, with 10 bases left between them. The full variable domain, with the rest looked up from reference TRBV9 and TRBJ1-3, is DSGVTQTPKHLITATGQRVTLRCSPRSGDLSVYWYQQSLDQGLQFLIQYYNGEERAKGNILERFSAQQFPDLHSELNLSSLELGDSALYFCASSSGLTGNTIYFGEGSWLTVV.

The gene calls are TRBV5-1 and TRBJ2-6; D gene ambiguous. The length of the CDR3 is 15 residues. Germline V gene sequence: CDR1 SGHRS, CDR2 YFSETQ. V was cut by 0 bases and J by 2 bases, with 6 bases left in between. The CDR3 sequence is CASSLEGTGANVLTF. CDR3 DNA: TGCGCCAGCAGCTTGGAAGGGACTGGGGCCAACGTCCTGACTTTC.

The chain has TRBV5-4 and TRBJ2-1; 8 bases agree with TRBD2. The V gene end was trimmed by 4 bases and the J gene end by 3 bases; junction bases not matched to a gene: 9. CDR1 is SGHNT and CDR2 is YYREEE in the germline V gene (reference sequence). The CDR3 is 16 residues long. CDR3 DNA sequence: TGTGCCAGCAGCCCCGGGAGCGGGAGAATCTACAATGAGCAGTTCTTC. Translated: CASSPGSGRIYNEQFF.

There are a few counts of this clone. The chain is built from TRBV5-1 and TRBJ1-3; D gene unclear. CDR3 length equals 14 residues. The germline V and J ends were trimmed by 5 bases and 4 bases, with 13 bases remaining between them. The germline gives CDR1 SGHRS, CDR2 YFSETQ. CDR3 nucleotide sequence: TGCGCCAGCAGTAGTGCCAGCTCGGGAAACACCATATATTTT. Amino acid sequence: CASSSASSGNTIYF.

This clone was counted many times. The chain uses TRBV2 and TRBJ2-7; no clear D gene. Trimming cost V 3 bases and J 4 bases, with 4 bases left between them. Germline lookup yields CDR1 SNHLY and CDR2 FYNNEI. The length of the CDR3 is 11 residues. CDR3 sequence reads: CASSERYEQYF. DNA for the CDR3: TGTGCCAGCAGTGAGCGGTACGAGCAGTACTTC.

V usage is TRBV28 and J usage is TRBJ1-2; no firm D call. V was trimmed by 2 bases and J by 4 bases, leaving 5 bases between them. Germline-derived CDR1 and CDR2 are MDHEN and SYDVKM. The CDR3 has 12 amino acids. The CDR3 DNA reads TGTGCCAGCAGTTTAAGTTTCTATGGCTACACCTTC. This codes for CASSLSFYGYTF.

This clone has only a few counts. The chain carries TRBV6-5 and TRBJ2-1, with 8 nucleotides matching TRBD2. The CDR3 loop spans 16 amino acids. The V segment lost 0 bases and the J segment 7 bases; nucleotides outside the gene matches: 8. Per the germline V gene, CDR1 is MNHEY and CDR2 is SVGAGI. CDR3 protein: CASSYSLTGGINEQFF. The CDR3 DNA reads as TGTGCCAGCAGTTACTCTCTAACGGGGGGGATAAATGAGCAGTTCTTC.

In nucleotides, the CDR3 is TGCGCCAGCAGCCAGTCGGATTATGGCTACACCTTC. Its translation is CASSQSDYGYTF. This sequence joins TRBV4-1 and TRBJ1-2; D call uncertain. Between the trimmed V and J ends, which lost 3 bases and 5 bases, there was a span of 7 bases. Germline V gene sequence: CDR1 MGHRA, CDR2 YSYEKL. There are 12 residues in the CDR3.

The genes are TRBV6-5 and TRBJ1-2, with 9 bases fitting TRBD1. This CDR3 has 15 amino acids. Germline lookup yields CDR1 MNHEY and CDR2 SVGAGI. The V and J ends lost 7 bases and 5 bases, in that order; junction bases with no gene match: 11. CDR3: CASNPGQGDYYGYTF. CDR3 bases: TGTGCCAGCAACCCGGGACAGGGCGATTATTATGGCTACACCTTC.

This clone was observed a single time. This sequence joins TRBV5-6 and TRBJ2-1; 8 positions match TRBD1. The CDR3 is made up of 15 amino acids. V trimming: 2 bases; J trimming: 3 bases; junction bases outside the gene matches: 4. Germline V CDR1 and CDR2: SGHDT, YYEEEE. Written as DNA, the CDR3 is TGTGCCAGCAGCTTCCGGGACAGGAGCTACAATGAGCAGTTCTTC. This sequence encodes CASSFRDRSYNEQFF.

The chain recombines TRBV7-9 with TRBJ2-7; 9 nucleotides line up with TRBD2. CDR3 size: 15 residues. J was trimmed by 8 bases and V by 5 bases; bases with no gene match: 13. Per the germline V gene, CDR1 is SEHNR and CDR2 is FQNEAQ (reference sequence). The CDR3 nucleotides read TGTGCCAGCAGCCCGCGAGGTCTAGCGGGGTGGAAGCAGTACTTC. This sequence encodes CASSPRGLAGWKQYF. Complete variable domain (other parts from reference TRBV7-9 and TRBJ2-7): DTGVSQNPRHKITKRGQNVTFRCDPISEHNRLYWYRQTLGQGPEFLTYFQNEAQLEKSRLLSDRFSAERPKGSFSTLEIQRTEQGDSAMYLCASSPRGLAGWKQYFGPGTRLTVT.

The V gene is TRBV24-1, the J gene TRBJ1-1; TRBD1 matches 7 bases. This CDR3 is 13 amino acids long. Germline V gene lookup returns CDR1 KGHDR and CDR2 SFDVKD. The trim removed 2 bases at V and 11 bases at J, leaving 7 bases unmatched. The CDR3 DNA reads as TGTGCCACCAGTGATTCTACAGGGGCAAGGGCTTTCTTT. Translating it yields CATSDSTGARAFF.

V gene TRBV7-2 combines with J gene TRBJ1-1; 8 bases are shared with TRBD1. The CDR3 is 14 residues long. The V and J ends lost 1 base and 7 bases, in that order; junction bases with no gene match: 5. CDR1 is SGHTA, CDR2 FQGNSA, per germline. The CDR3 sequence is CASSLVWTGFEAFF. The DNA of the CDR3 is TGTGCCAGCAGCTTAGTCTGGACAGGGTTTGAAGCTTTCTTT.

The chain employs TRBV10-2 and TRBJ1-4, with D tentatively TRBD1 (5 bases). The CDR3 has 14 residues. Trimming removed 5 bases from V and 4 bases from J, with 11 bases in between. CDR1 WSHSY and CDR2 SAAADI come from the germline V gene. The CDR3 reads CASSPGTVNEKLFF. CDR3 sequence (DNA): TGCGCCAGCAGTCCCGGGACGGTTAATGAAAAACTGTTTTTT.

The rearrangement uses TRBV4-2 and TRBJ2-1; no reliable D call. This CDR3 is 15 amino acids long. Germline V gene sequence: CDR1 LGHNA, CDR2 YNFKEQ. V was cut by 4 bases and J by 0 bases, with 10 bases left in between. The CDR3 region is CASSLTESSYNEQFF. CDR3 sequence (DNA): TGTGCCAGCAGCCTAACTGAGAGCTCCTACAATGAGCAGTTCTTC.

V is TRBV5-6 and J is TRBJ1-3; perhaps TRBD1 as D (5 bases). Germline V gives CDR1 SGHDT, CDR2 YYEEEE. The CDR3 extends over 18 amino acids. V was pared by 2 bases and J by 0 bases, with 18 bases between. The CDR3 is CASSFSPSGGLSGNTIYF. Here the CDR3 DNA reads TGTGCCAGCAGCTTTAGTCCCTCGGGGGGACTCTCTGGAAACACCATATATTTT.

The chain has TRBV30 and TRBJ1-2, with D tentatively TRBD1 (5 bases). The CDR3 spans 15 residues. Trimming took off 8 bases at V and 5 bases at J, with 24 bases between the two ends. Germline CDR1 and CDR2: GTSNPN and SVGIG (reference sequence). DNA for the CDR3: TGTGCCCGCCTCGGTTTTGAGGCCGGGGGGTATGGCTACACCTTC. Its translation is CARLGFEAGGYGYTF.

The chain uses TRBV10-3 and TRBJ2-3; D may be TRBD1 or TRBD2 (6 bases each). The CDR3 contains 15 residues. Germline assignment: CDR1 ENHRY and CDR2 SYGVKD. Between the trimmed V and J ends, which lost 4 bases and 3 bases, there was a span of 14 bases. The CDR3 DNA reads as TGTGCCATCAGTGTTCGGGGGCCTGTAACAGATACGCAGTATTTT. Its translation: CAISVRGPVTDTQYF.

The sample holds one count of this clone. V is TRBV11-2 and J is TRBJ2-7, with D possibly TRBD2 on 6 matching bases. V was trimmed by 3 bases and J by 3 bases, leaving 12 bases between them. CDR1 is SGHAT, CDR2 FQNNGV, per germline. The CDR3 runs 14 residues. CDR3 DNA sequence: TGTGCCAGCAGCTTCACCGGGACTGGCTACGAGCAGTACTTC. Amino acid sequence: CASSFTGTGYEQYF.

The CDR3 sequence is CASGSRGPGSNQPQHF. CDR3 DNA: TGTGCTAGTGGTTCCAGGGGGCCCGGGAGCAATCAGCCCCAGCATTTT. The genes are TRBV12-5 and TRBJ1-5, with 8 bases that match TRBD1. This CDR3 is 16 amino acids long. The V and J ends lost 4 bases and 1 base, in that order; junction bases with no gene match: 6. Germline CDR1 LGHNT, CDR2 FRNRAP.

In nucleotides, the CDR3 is TGTGCCAGCAGCCTCCGGGACGGCTTCTCCTACGAGCAGTACTTC. Protein product: CASSLRDGFSYEQYF. The J gene is TRBJ2-7, the V gene TRBV7-2, with D tentatively TRBD1 or TRBD2 (5 bases each). Trimming cost V 5 bases and J 0 bases, with 14 bases left between them. CDR3 length: 15 amino acids. Germline loops: CDR1 SGHTA, CDR2 FQGNSA. The full variable domain, in which reference TRBV7-2 and TRBJ2-7 provide the parts outside the CDR3, is GAGVSQSPSNKVTEKGKDVELRCDPISGHTALYWYRQSLGQGLEFLIYFQGNSAPDKSGLPSDRFSAERTGGSVSTLTIQRTQQEDSAVYLCASSLRDGFSYEQYFGPGTRLTVT.

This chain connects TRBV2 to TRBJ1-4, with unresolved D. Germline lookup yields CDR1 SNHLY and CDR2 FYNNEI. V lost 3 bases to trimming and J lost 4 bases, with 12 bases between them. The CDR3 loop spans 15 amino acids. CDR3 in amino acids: CASSDGRSGNEKLFF. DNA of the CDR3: TGTGCCAGCAGTGATGGCAGGTCCGGTAATGAAAAACTGTTTTTT.

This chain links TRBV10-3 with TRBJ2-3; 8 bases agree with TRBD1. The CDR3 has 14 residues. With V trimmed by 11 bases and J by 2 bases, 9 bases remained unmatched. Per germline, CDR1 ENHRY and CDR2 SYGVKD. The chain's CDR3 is CASDQGALTDTQYF. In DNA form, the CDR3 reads TGTGCCTCCGACCAGGGGGCGCTCACAGATACGCAGTATTTT.

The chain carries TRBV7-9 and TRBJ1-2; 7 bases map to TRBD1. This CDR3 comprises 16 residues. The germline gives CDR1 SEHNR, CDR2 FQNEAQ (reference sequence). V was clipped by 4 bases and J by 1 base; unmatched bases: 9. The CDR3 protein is CASSSPWGQHNYGYTF. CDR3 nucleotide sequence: TGTGCCAGCAGCTCCCCGTGGGGACAGCATAACTATGGCTACACCTTC.

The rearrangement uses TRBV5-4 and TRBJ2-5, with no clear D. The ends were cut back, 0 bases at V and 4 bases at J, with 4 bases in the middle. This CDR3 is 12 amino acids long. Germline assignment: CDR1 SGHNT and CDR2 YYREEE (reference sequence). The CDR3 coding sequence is TGTGCCAGCAGCTTGGACAGAGAGACCCAGTACTTC. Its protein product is CASSLDRETQYF.

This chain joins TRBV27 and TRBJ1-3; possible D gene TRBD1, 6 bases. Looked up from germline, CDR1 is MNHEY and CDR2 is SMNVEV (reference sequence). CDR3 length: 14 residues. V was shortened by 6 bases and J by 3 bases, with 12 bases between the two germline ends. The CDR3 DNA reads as TGTGCCAGCAGCTTAGGGGGTTTTGGAAACACCATATATTTT. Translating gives CASSLGGFGNTIYF.

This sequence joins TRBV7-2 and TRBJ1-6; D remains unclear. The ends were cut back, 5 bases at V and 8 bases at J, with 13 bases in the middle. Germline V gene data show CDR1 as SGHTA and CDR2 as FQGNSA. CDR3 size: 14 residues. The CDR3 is CASSPFGVDSPLHF. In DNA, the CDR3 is TGTGCCAGCAGCCCCTTCGGGGTGGATTCACCCCTCCACTTT.

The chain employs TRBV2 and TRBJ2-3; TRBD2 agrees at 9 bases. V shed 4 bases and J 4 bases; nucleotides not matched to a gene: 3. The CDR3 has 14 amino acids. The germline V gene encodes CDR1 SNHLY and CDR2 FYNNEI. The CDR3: CASSVAGGSDTQYF. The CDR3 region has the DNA TGTGCCAGCAGTGTTGCGGGGGGGTCAGATACGCAGTATTTT.

CDR3 sequence reads: CASNGGADTQYF. The CDR3 coding sequence is TGTGCCAGCAACGGGGGTGCAGATACGCAGTATTTT. The chain uses TRBV6-6 and TRBJ2-3, with D perhaps matching TRBD2 (6 bases). Trimming pared 7 bases from V and 4 bases from J, leaving 9 bases between. The germline gives CDR1 MNHNY, CDR2 SVGAGI (reference sequence). The CDR3 spans 12 residues.